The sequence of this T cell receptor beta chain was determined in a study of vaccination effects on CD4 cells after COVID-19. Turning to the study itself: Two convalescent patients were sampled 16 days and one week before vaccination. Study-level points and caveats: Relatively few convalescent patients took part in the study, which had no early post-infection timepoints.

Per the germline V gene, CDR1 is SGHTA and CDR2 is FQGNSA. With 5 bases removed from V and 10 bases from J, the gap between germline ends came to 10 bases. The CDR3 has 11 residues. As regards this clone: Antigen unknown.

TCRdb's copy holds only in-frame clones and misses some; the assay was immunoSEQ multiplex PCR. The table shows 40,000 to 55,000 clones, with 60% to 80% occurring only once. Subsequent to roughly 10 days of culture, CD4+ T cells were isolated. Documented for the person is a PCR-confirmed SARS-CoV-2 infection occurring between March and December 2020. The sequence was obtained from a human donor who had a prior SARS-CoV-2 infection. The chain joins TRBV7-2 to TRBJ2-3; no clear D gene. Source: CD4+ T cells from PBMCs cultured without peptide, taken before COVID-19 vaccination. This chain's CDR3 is CASSLTGPQYF. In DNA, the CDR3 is TGTGCCAGCAGCCTCACCGGGCCGCAGTATTTT.